These 3 T cell receptor beta chains came from one sample sequenced in a study of regulatory dendritic cells for organ transplantation. Sequenced by immunoSEQ multiplex PCR; TCRdb stores in-frame clones only, minus some. The sample carries around 30,000 clones, around 83% recorded once. The sequenced material came from naive CD4+ T cells from blood. Subset given: CD45RA+ naive T cells. These receptors came from a human donor in good health.

The V gene is TRBV2, the J gene TRBJ1-1, with D tentatively TRBD1 (6 bases). Between the trimmed V and J ends, which lost 6 bases and 4 bases, there was a span of 12 bases. CDR3 length equals 13 residues. The V gene's germline CDR1 is SNHLY and CDR2 FYNNEI. CDR3 loop: CASRIRGSTEAFF. DNA of the CDR3: TGTGCCAGCAGGATCAGGGGAAGCACTGAAGCTTTCTTT.

This clone was found a few times. The chain combines TRBV18 with TRBJ1-6; D perhaps matches TRBD1 (5 bases). The CDR3 is 16 amino acids. V lost 3 bases to trimming and J lost 6 bases, with 15 bases between them. Per the germline V gene, CDR1 is KGHSH and CDR2 is LQKENI. CDR3 nucleotide sequence: TGTGCCAGCTCACCGTCCGGCGGGGGGACTAATTCACCCCTCCACTTT. Its translation is CASSPSGGGTNSPLHF.

The genes are TRBV19 and TRBJ2-1, with D tentatively TRBD2 (7 bases). This CDR3 contains 15 residues. Trimming removed 1 base at V and 4 bases at J, with 11 bases between. Germline-derived CDR1 and CDR2 are LNHDA and SQIVND (reference sequence). CDR3 sequence: CASSIAGGLYNEQFF. The CDR3 nucleotides are TGTGCCAGTAGTATAGCGGGGGGCTTGTACAATGAGCAGTTCTTC.